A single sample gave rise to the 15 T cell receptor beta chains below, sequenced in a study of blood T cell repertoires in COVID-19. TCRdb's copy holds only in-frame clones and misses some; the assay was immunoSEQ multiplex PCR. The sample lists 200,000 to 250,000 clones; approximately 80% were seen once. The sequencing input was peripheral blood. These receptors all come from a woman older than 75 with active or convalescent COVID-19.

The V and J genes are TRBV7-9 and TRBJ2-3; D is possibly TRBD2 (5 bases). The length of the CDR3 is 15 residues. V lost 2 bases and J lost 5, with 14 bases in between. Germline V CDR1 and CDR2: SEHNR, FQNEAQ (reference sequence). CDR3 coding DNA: TGTGCCAGCAGCTTACAACGGGATTTTTTAGATACGCAGTATTTT. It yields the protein CASSLQRDFLDTQYF.

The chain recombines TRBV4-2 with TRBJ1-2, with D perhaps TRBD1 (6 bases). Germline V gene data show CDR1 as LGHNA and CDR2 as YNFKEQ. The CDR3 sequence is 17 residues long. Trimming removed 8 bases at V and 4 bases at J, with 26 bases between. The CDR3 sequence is CASGRTALQGLGYGYTF. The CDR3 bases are TGTGCCAGCGGTCGGACCGCCCTCCAGGGGTTGGGCTATGGCTACACCTTC.

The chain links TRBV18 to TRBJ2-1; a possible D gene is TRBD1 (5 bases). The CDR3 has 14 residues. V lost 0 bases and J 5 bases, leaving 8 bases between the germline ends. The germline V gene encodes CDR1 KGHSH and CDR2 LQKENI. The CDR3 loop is CASSPPGRDNEQFF. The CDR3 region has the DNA TGTGCCAGCTCACCACCGGGCAGGGACAATGAGCAGTTCTTC.

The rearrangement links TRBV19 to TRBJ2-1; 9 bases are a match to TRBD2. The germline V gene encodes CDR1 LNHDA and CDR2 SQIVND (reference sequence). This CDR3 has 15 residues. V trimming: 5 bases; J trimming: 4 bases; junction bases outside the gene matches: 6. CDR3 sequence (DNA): TGTGCCAGTAGTTTCGGCGGGGGGGTGTACAATGAGCAGTTCTTC. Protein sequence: CASSFGGGVYNEQFF.

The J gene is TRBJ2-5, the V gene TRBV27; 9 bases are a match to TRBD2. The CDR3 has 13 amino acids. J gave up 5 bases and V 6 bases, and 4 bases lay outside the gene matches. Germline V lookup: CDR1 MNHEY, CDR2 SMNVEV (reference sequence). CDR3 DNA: TGTGCCAGCAGGCGGGGGGGCGGTGAGACCCAGTACTTC. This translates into CASRRGGGETQYF.

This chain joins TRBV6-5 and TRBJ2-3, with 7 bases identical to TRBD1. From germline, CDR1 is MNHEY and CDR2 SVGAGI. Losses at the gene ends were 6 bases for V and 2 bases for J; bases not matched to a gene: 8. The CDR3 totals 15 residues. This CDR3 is CASRGTATYTDTQYF. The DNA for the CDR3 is TGTGCCAGCAGAGGGACAGCCACCTACACAGATACGCAGTATTTT.

In DNA form, the CDR3 reads TGTGCCAGCAGTCAAGGACTAGCGGGAGCAAATGAGCAGTTCTTC. Its protein product is CASSQGLAGANEQFF. The chain is built from TRBV7-7 and TRBJ2-1; TRBD2 matches at 13 bases. Germline assignment: CDR1 SSHAT and CDR2 FNYEAQ (reference sequence). V was clipped by 6 bases and J by 7 bases; unmatched bases: 6. This CDR3 comprises 15 residues. The variable domain in full, with the rest retrieved from reference TRBV7-7 and TRBJ2-1, is GAGVSQSPRYKVTKRGQDVTLRCDPISSHATLYWYQQALGQGPEFLTYFNYEAQPDKSGLPSDRFSAERPEGSISTLTIQRTEQRDSAMYRCASSQGLAGANEQFFGPGTRLTVL.

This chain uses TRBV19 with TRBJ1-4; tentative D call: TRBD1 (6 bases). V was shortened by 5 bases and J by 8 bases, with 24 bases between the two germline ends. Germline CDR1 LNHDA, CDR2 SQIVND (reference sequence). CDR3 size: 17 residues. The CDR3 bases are TGTGCCAGTAGTTTAACAGGGCGCCCCGATCTAGGGGAAAAACTGTTTTTT. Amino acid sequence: CASSLTGRPDLGEKLFF.

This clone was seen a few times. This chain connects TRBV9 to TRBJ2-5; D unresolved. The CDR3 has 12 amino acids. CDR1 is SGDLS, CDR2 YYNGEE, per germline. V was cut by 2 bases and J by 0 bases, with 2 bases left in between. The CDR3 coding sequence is TGTGCCAGCAGCGTTAACCAAGAGACCCAGTACTTC. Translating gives CASSVNQETQYF.

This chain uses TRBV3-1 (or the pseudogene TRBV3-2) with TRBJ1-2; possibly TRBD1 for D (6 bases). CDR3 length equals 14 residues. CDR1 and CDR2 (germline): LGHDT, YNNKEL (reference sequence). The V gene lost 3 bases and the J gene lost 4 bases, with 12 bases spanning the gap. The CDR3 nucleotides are TGTGCCAGCAGCCACCCGACAGGCTTCTATGGCTACACCTTC. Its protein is CASSHPTGFYGYTF.

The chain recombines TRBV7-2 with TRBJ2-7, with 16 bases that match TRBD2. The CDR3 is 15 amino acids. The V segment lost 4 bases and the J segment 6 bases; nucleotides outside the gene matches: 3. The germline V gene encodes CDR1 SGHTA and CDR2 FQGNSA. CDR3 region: CASSSGTSGRGEQYF. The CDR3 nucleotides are TGTGCCAGCAGCTCGGGGACTAGCGGGAGGGGCGAGCAGTACTTC.

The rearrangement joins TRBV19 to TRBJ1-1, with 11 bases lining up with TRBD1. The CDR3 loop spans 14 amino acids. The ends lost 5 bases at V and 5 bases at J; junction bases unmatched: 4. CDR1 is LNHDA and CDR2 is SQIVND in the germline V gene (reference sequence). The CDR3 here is CASSDRDRGTEAFF. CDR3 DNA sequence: TGTGCCAGTAGTGACCGGGACAGGGGGACTGAAGCTTTCTTT.

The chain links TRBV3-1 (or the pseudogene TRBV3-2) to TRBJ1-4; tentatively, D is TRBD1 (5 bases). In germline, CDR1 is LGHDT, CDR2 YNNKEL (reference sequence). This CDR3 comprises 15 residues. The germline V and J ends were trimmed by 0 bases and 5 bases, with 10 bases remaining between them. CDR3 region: CASSQDRGLNEKLFF. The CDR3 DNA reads TGTGCCAGCAGCCAAGATAGGGGTCTAAATGAAAAACTGTTTTTT.

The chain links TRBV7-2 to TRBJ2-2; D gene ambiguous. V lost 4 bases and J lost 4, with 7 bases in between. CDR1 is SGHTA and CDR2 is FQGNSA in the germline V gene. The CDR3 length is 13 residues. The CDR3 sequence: CASSSPGTGELFF. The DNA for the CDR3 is TGTGCCAGCAGCTCCCCGGGCACCGGGGAGCTGTTTTTT.

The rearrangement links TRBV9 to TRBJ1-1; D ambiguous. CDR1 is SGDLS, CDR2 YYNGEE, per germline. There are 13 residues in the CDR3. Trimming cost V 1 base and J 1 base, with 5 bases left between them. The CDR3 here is CASSVRGNTEAFF. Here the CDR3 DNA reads TGTGCCAGCAGCGTAAGAGGGAACACTGAAGCTTTCTTT.